The 21 T cell receptor beta chains listed next were all sequenced from one sample in a study of blood T cell repertoires in COVID-19. The assay was immunoSEQ multiplex PCR, and TCRdb's table has in-frame clones only and misses some. The data show 130,000 to 150,000 clones, around 86% seen once. Sequencing used peripheral blood. These receptors were collected from a human donor in a cohort sampled during active COVID-19.

This chain links TRBV15 with TRBJ1-2; 10 bases map to TRBD1. There are 16 residues in the CDR3. Germline V CDR1 and CDR2: LNHNV, YYDKDF (reference sequence). After removal of 5 bases from V and 11 bases from J, the junction contained 17 bases not matched to a gene. The DNA of the CDR3 is TGTGCCACCAGCCCTCGGTTAGACAGGGGGCCGGTATGGTACACCTTC. Translation: CATSPRLDRGPVWYTF.

The chain is built from TRBV18 and TRBJ2-7, with D maybe TRBD2 (5 bases). The CDR3 contains 13 residues. Trimming stripped 3 bases from V and 3 bases from J, with 9 bases between. CDR1 KGHSH and CDR2 LQKENI come from the germline V gene. CDR3 amino acids: CASSPFRGYEQYF. The CDR3 DNA follows: TGTGCCAGCTCACCGTTTCGGGGCTACGAGCAGTACTTC.

The chain recombines TRBV7-6 with TRBJ2-1, with 12 bases lining up with TRBD1. The ends lost 3 bases at V and 9 bases at J; junction bases unmatched: 3. Per the germline V gene, CDR1 is SGHVS and CDR2 is FNYEAQ. The CDR3 sequence is 14 residues long. DNA for the CDR3: TGTGCCAGCAGCTTCGGGACAGGGGGCTTTGAGCAGTTCTTC. It encodes CASSFGTGGFEQFF. The entire variable domain, with the rest obtained from reference TRBV7-6 and TRBJ2-1, is as follows: GAGVSQSPRYKVTKRGQDVALRCDPISGHVSLYWYRQALGQGPEFLTYFNYEAQQDKSGLPNDRFSAERPEGSISTLTIQRTEQRDSAMYRCASSFGTGGFEQFFGPGTRLTVL.

The CDR3 bases are TGTGCCAGCAGCTCCAGGGGTTTCGGCTACACCTTC. Protein product: CASSSRGFGYTF. The rearrangement links TRBV28 to TRBJ1-2; tentative D call: TRBD1 (6 bases). There are 12 residues in the CDR3. Germline CDR1 and CDR2: MDHEN and SYDVKM. V lost 6 bases and J 8 bases, leaving 13 bases between the germline ends.

This clone was detected a few times. V usage is TRBV29-1 and J usage is TRBJ2-1; 7 bases are shared with TRBD2. The CDR3 contains 16 residues. Germline-derived CDR1 and CDR2 are SQVTM and ANQGSEA. J lost 2 bases, V lost 5 bases, and 12 bases had no gene match. In DNA, the CDR3 is TGCAGCGTTCCCGCCTCCCTAGCGGCGGCCTACAATGAGCAGTTCTTC. It specifies CSVPASLAAAYNEQFF.

The chain employs TRBV9 and TRBJ1-1; no definite D call. The CDR3 length is 14 residues. CDR1 is SGDLS and CDR2 is YYNGEE in the germline V gene. V gave up 3 bases and J gave up 3 bases, with 12 bases separating them. The chain's CDR3 is CASSEDGEYTEAFF. The CDR3 DNA sequence: TGTGCCAGCAGCGAGGACGGGGAGTACACTGAAGCTTTCTTT.

V usage is TRBV28 and J usage is TRBJ2-2; TRBD2 is a possible D gene (6 bases). Deletions cut 5 bases from V and 6 bases from J, with 16 bases between. The CDR3 runs to 15 residues. In germline, CDR1 is MDHEN, CDR2 SYDVKM. This CDR3 is CASSLGGGMPGELFF. CDR3 DNA sequence: TGTGCCAGCAGTCTGGGTGGGGGGATGCCCGGGGAGCTGTTTTTT.

This clone was found a few times. The chain uses TRBV19 and TRBJ1-6; 7 positions agree with TRBD1. The CDR3 totals 15 residues. CDR1 and CDR2 from the germline V gene are LNHDA and SQIVND (reference sequence). Losses at the gene ends were 4 bases for V and 10 bases for J; bases not matched to a gene: 10. CDR3 DNA sequence: TGTGCCAGTAGTAAGGCGAGGGGGCAAGGATCACCCCTCCACTTT. The encoded protein is CASSKARGQGSPLHF.

V usage is TRBV10-3 and J usage is TRBJ1-1, with D unresolved. V was shortened by 5 bases and J by 4 bases, with 11 bases between the two germline ends. The CDR3 length is 13 residues. The V gene's germline CDR1 is ENHRY and CDR2 SYGVKD. The CDR3 DNA sequence: TGTGCCATCAGTCCAGTAGCGGGCACTGAAGCTTTCTTT. Translated, it gives CAISPVAGTEAFF.

V usage is TRBV9 and J usage is TRBJ1-2; maybe TRBD1 (5 bases). V was cut by 1 base and J by 2 bases, with 12 bases left in between. The germline V gene has CDR1 SGDLS and CDR2 YYNGEE. This CDR3 is built from 15 residues. The CDR3 DNA reads TGTGCCAGCAGCGTATTTGGGGCAGGCAACTATGGCTACACCTTC. Protein sequence: CASSVFGAGNYGYTF. The variable domain in full, with the rest retrieved from reference TRBV9 and TRBJ1-2, is DSGVTQTPKHLITATGQRVTLRCSPRSGDLSVYWYQQSLDQGLQFLIQYYNGEERAKGNILERFSAQQFPDLHSELNLSSLELGDSALYFCASSVFGAGNYGYTFGSGTRLTVV.

The chain employs TRBV5-1 and TRBJ2-3, with no clear D. The CDR3 has 14 residues. Per the germline V gene, CDR1 is SGHRS and CDR2 is YFSETQ. V dropped 4 bases and J dropped 2 bases, with 11 bases sitting between them. The CDR3 sequence: CASSATLVTDTQYF. The CDR3, as DNA: TGCGCCAGCAGCGCAACCCTAGTCACAGATACGCAGTATTTT.

The chain recombines TRBV4-3 with TRBJ2-7, with 7 bases matching TRBD1. Germline lookup yields CDR1 LGHNA and CDR2 YSLEER. The CDR3 loop spans 15 amino acids. J gave up 3 bases and V 1 base, and 6 bases lay outside the gene matches. The CDR3 DNA sequence: TGCGCCAGCAGCCAAGGTTGGGACAGCCTCTACGAGCAGTACTTC. Protein sequence: CASSQGWDSLYEQYF.

This chain links TRBV7-2 with TRBJ1-4; possibly TRBD1 for D (5 bases). Between the trimmed V and J ends, which lost 6 bases and 5 bases, there was a span of 7 bases. This CDR3 is built from 12 residues. CDR1 is SGHTA and CDR2 is FQGNSA in the germline V gene. This chain's CDR3 is CASSRGNEKLFF. DNA for the CDR3: TGTGCCAGCAGTCGGGGGAATGAAAAACTGTTTTTT.

The genes are TRBV5-4 and TRBJ1-2; D gene ambiguous. This CDR3 comprises 15 residues. The germline CDR1 and CDR2 sequences are SGHNT and YYREEE (reference sequence). Trimming stripped 4 bases from V and 4 bases from J, with 17 bases between. The CDR3 sequence: CASSTREVPAYGYTF. CDR3 bases: TGTGCCAGCAGCACCCGAGAGGTTCCGGCCTATGGCTACACCTTC.

The chain recombines TRBV24-1 with TRBJ2-1, with D tentatively TRBD2 (6 bases). The germline V gene encodes CDR1 KGHDR and CDR2 SFDVKD. The V and J ends lost 5 bases and 4 bases respectively, with 14 bases between them. The CDR3 runs to 15 residues. The CDR3 region is CATSGGGVGYNEQFF. CDR3 coding DNA: TGTGCCACCAGTGGCGGCGGGGTGGGGTACAATGAGCAGTTCTTC.

The chain carries TRBV20-1 and TRBJ1-5; no firm D call. The CDR3 extends over 14 amino acids. The ends were cut back, 3 bases at V and 0 bases at J, with 9 bases in the middle. From germline, CDR1 is DFQATT and CDR2 SNEGSKA (reference sequence). CDR3 region: CSASRSNSNQPQHF. CDR3 nucleotides: TGCAGTGCTAGTCGGTCCAATAGCAATCAGCCCCAGCATTTT.

The rearrangement uses TRBV20-1 and TRBJ2-5; weak D call: TRBD1 (6 bases). This CDR3 contains 11 residues. V gave up 5 bases and J gave up 5 bases, with 9 bases separating them. In germline, CDR1 is DFQATT, CDR2 SNEGSKA (reference sequence). The CDR3 region is CSAAQGETQYF. CDR3 DNA sequence: TGCAGTGCTGCCCAGGGGGAGACCCAGTACTTC.

The gene calls are TRBV4-1 and TRBJ2-3; 8 nucleotides agree with TRBD1. The CDR3 runs 17 residues. Trimming at V came to 1 base and at J to 1 base, leaving 7 bases not matched to a gene. Germline V gene sequence: CDR1 MGHRA, CDR2 YSYEKL. CDR3 loop: CASSQGGAGGGTDTQYF. CDR3 in DNA: TGCGCCAGCAGCCAAGGCGGGGCAGGGGGCGGCACAGATACGCAGTATTTT.

The sample holds one count of this clone. Other DNA sequences within the sample encode an identical CDR3. The rearrangement joins TRBV19 to TRBJ2-7; 12 nucleotides align to TRBD2. This CDR3 has 15 amino acids. The germline gives CDR1 LNHDA, CDR2 SQIVND (reference sequence). J was trimmed by 1 base and V by 4 bases; bases with no gene match: 2. The CDR3 sequence: CASSSGLAGSYEQYF. The DNA of the CDR3 is TGTGCCAGTAGTAGCGGACTAGCGGGGTCCTACGAGCAGTACTTC. Full variable domain (missing parts from reference TRBV19 and TRBJ2-7): DGGITQSPKYLFRKEGQNVTLSCEQNLNHDAMYWYRQDPGQGLRLIYYSQIVNDFQKGDIAEGYSVSREKKESFPLTVTSAQKNPTAFYLCASSSGLAGSYEQYFGPGTRLTVT.

The CDR3 reads CASSQTHGTSPYEQYF. CDR3 nucleotide sequence: TGCGCCAGCAGCCAGACACACGGGACTTCACCCTACGAGCAGTACTTC. The chain couples TRBV4-3 to TRBJ2-7; a possible D gene is TRBD2 (6 bases). CDR3 length: 16 residues. V lost 3 bases to trimming and J lost 2 bases, with 17 bases between them. CDR1 and CDR2 (germline): LGHNA, YSLEER.

Here the CDR3 DNA reads TGTGCCAGCAGTCTAGGGGACAGGGGGCTCAATGAGCAGTTCTTC. Protein product: CASSLGDRGLNEQFF. V is TRBV7-3 and J is TRBJ2-1; 12 bases are shared with TRBD1. Germline CDR1 reads SGHTA; CDR2 reads FQGTGA. There are 15 residues in the CDR3. V trimming: 6 bases; J trimming: 6 bases; junction bases outside the gene matches: 6.